The next 22 T cell receptor beta chains were all read from a single sample in a study of T cells after yellow fever vaccination. Using its own MiXCR run on the 5' RACE reads, TCRdb lists one record per CDR3 protein. Among some 670,000 distinct CDR3 sequences listed, approximately 13% were seen once. Material: PBMCs, obtained on the day of the yellow fever booster vaccination. Receptors originate from a man aged 30-40 years who received the YFV17D yellow fever vaccine.

This clonotype has at least ten counts. This chain connects TRBV29-1 to TRBJ2-7; possible D gene TRBD2, 5 bases. This CDR3 region has 12 residues. Germline values: CDR1 SQVTM, CDR2 ANQGSEA. V was cut by 6 bases and J by 5 bases, with 14 bases left in between. The CDR3 nucleotides are TGCAGCGTGGCCGCTACTAGGGACGAGCAGTACTTC. As protein: CSVAATRDEQYF.

This clonotype was detected ten times or more. This chain links TRBV19 with TRBJ2-1; 10 bases map to TRBD2. This CDR3 has 14 amino acids. CDR1 is LNHDA and CDR2 is SQIVND in the germline V gene (reference sequence). J lost 1 base, V lost 9 bases, and 3 bases had no gene match. The CDR3: CASRTSGSYNEQFF. The CDR3 DNA is TGTGCCAGCAGGACTAGCGGTTCCTACAATGAGCAGTTCTTC.

This clonotype was seen only a few times. The genes are TRBV20-1 and TRBJ2-2; 7 bases fit TRBD1. This CDR3 has 13 amino acids. Germline values: CDR1 DFQATT, CDR2 SNEGSKA (reference sequence). J gave up 5 bases and V 6 bases, and 6 bases lay outside the gene matches. The CDR3 nucleotides read TGCAGTGCGGGGACAGTAGCAACCGGGGAGCTGTTTTTT. As protein: CSAGTVATGELFF.

This clonotype was seen more than once but under ten times. V usage is TRBV7-9 and J usage is TRBJ2-3; D gene unclear. V lost 6 bases and J 6 bases, leaving 16 bases between the germline ends. Germline assignment: CDR1 SEHNR and CDR2 FQNEAQ (reference sequence). The CDR3 consists of 14 residues. The CDR3 bases are TGTGCCAGCAGGAGGATAGCCACTACTGATACGCAGTATTTT. Its protein product is CASRRIATTDTQYF.

The chain couples TRBV6-1 to TRBJ2-5; TRBD2 matches at 10 bases. The V gene's germline CDR1 is MNHNS and CDR2 SASEGT. CDR3 size: 16 residues. The J segment lost 3 bases and the V segment lost 5 bases, leaving 9 bases of the junction unmatched. DNA of the CDR3: TGTGCCAGCAGTTCATCGCTTACTAGCGGGGAAGAGACCCAGTACTTC. Protein: CASSSSLTSGEETQYF.

This clonotype appeared many times. V and J are TRBV5-4 and TRBJ2-2, with a weak D call TRBD1 (6 bases). V lost 0 bases, J lost 2 bases, and 11 bases lay in between. The CDR3 runs 16 residues. Per the germline V gene, CDR1 is SGHNT and CDR2 is YYREEE (reference sequence). DNA of the CDR3: TGTGCCAGCAGCTTGGCCGCAGGGGTTAACACCGGGGAGCTGTTTTTT. Its protein is CASSLAAGVNTGELFF.

The chain carries TRBV7-2 and TRBJ2-6; TRBD1 is a possible D gene (5 bases). Germline values: CDR1 SGHTA, CDR2 FQGNSA. V was shortened by 2 bases and J by 0 bases, with 11 bases between the two germline ends. The CDR3 contains 17 residues. CDR3 DNA: TGTGCCAGCAGCTTATTCAGGGATAGCTCTGGGGCCAACGTCCTGACTTTC. Its protein is CASSLFRDSSGANVLTF. Full variable domain (missing parts from reference TRBV7-2 and TRBJ2-6): GAGVSQSPSNKVTEKGKDVELRCDPISGHTALYWYRQSLGQGLEFLIYFQGNSAPDKSGLPSDRFSAERTGGSVSTLTIQRTQQEDSAVYLCASSLFRDSSGANVLTFGAGSRLTVL.

This clonotype occurred a few times. This chain joins TRBV9 and TRBJ2-2, with D perhaps TRBD1 or TRBD2 (5 bases each). Germline CDR1 is SGDLS and CDR2 is YYNGEE. The CDR3 consists of 15 residues. V was trimmed by 4 bases and J by 0 bases, leaving 10 bases between them. In nucleotides, the CDR3 is TGTGCCAGCAGCAGGGACGCAACGAACACCGGGGAGCTGTTTTTT. Amino acid sequence: CASSRDATNTGELFF.

The chain's CDR3 is CASSEQWNSPLHF. Here the CDR3 DNA reads TGTGCCAGCAGTGAACAATGGAATTCACCCCTCCACTTT. The chain combines TRBV2 with TRBJ1-6; D unresolved. Germline V gene sequence: CDR1 SNHLY, CDR2 FYNNEI. The ends were cut back, 2 bases at V and 7 bases at J, with 6 bases in the middle. This CDR3 region has 13 residues. The entire variable domain, with the rest obtained from reference TRBV2 and TRBJ1-6, is as follows: EPEVTQTPSHQVTQMGQEVILRCVPISNHLYFYWYRQILGQKVEFLVSFYNNEISEKSEIFDDQFSVERPDGSNFTLKIRSTKLEDSAMYFCASSEQWNSPLHFGNGTRLTVT.

This chain uses TRBV20-1 with TRBJ2-1, with 9 bases fitting TRBD2. The CDR3 consists of 16 residues. CDR1 is DFQATT and CDR2 is SNEGSKA in the germline V gene (reference sequence). The V gene end was trimmed by 4 bases and the J gene end by 7 bases; junction bases not matched to a gene: 14. The CDR3 sequence is CSATRAAGGSGNEQFF. The CDR3 bases are TGCAGTGCTACCCGAGCCGCGGGAGGGTCGGGGAATGAGCAGTTCTTC.

This clonotype was found a few times. The chain is built from TRBV5-1 and TRBJ2-1; weak D call: TRBD1 (6 bases). Germline V gene data show CDR1 as SGHRS and CDR2 as YFSETQ. V lost 2 bases and J lost 9, with 9 bases in between. This CDR3 has 12 amino acids. The CDR3 is CASSLQGTEQFF. CDR3 coding DNA: TGCGCCAGCAGCTTACAGGGCACTGAGCAGTTCTTC.

There are a few counts of this clonotype. V is TRBV7-2 and J is TRBJ1-5; 10 bases map to TRBD1. CDR1 and CDR2 from the germline V gene are SGHTA and FQGNSA. Trimming removed 4 bases from V and 5 bases from J; junction bases left unmatched: 5. The CDR3 has 15 residues. The CDR3 sequence: CASSSPTGGYQPQHF. The DNA for the CDR3 is TGTGCCAGCAGCTCGCCGACAGGGGGCTATCAGCCCCAGCATTTT.

This clonotype has more than one count but fewer than ten. The V and J genes are TRBV15 and TRBJ1-2; no firm D call. V lost 0 bases and J lost 4, with 15 bases in between. This CDR3 contains 16 residues. Germline CDR1 is LNHNV and CDR2 is YYDKDF (reference sequence). The CDR3 sequence: CATSRDLGVSSYGYTF. CDR3 nucleotide sequence: TGTGCCACCAGCAGAGATCTGGGAGTCTCCTCCTATGGCTACACCTTC.

A few counts support this clonotype. The chain joins TRBV7-9 to TRBJ1-2; possible D gene TRBD1, 5 bases. The CDR3 has 14 amino acids. V lost 5 bases, J lost 2 bases, and 12 bases lay in between. In germline, CDR1 is SEHNR, CDR2 FQNEAQ (reference sequence). CDR3 in amino acids: CASSAGGENYGYTF. In DNA, the CDR3 is TGTGCCAGCAGCGCCGGGGGGGAGAACTATGGCTACACCTTC.

The V call is TRBV19, the J call TRBJ2-1; D remains ambiguous. V lost 7 bases, J lost 5 bases, and 15 bases lay in between. Germline V lookup: CDR1 LNHDA, CDR2 SQIVND (reference sequence). The CDR3 runs to 14 residues. CDR3: CASKGYLLNNEQFF. In nucleotides, the CDR3 is TGTGCCAGTAAGGGCTATTTACTTAACAATGAGCAGTTCTTC.

V usage is TRBV6-2 or TRBV6-3 and J usage is TRBJ2-6; no clear D gene. The CDR3 is 15 residues long. In germline, CDR1 is MNHEY, CDR2 SVGEGT. The germline V and J ends were trimmed by 0 bases and 1 base, with 4 bases remaining between them. CDR3 nucleotides: TGTGCCAGCAGTTACTCAGGGTCTGGGGCCAACGTCCTGACTTTC. It is translated as CASSYSGSGANVLTF.

The rearrangement uses TRBV6-2 or TRBV6-3 and TRBJ2-7, with D unclear. CDR1 and CDR2 from the germline V gene are MNHEY and SVGEGT. The CDR3 is 12 amino acids. The V end lost 5 bases, the J end lost 6 bases, and 11 bases lay between the germline ends. In DNA, the CDR3 is TGTGCCAGCAGTCAGGCCCCCTGCGAGCAGTACTTC. It yields the protein CASSQAPCEQYF.

This clonotype was found once. The chain combines TRBV30 with TRBJ2-5, with D maybe TRBD2 (6 bases). Per the germline V gene, CDR1 is GTSNPN and CDR2 is SVGIG (reference sequence). V was cut by 2 bases and J by 7 bases, with 17 bases left in between. This CDR3 is built from 14 residues. CDR3 sequence: CAWSWDVGSGTQYF. CDR3 coding DNA: TGTGCCTGGAGTTGGGACGTCGGGAGCGGGACCCAGTACTTC.

A few counts support this clonotype. The chain couples TRBV12-3 or TRBV12-4 to TRBJ2-3, with TRBD2 matching 7 bases. This CDR3 is 14 amino acids long. J lost 2 bases, V lost 3 bases, and 2 bases had no gene match. DNA for the CDR3: TGTGCCAGCAGTTTCGGGACTAACACAGATACGCAGTATTTT. This sequence encodes CASSFGTNTDTQYF.

This clonotype was seen more than once but under ten times. The rearrangement uses TRBV28 and TRBJ2-1; TRBD1 matches 10 bases. This CDR3 region has 16 residues. V lost 8 bases and J lost 9; bases outside the gene matches: 16. Germline loops: CDR1 MDHEN, CDR2 SYDVKM. CDR3 bases: TGTGCCAGCCAAAAGGGTGACAGGGGGCAAAAGGGTGAGCAGTTCTTC. Protein sequence: CASQKGDRGQKGEQFF.

Many counts were recorded for this clonotype. The chain links TRBV12-3 or TRBV12-4 to TRBJ2-1; 8 nucleotides line up with TRBD2. The ends lost 6 bases at V and 15 bases at J; junction bases unmatched: 31. The CDR3 length is 19 residues. CDR3: CASSLWLRAGGTKKRSLFF. The DNA of the CDR3 is TGTGCCAGCAGCTTGTGGTTAAGGGCGGGAGGCACCAAGAAACGGTCCCTGTTCTTC.

The rearrangement uses TRBV6-1 and TRBJ2-6; no firm D call. The CDR3 spans 17 residues. Germline-derived CDR1 and CDR2 are MNHNS and SASEGT. The V end lost 5 bases, the J end lost 0 bases, and 14 bases lay between the germline ends. The CDR3 is CASSLPGRPSGANVLTF. The CDR3 DNA sequence: TGTGCCAGCAGTCTCCCCGGACGGCCCTCTGGGGCCAACGTCCTGACTTTC.